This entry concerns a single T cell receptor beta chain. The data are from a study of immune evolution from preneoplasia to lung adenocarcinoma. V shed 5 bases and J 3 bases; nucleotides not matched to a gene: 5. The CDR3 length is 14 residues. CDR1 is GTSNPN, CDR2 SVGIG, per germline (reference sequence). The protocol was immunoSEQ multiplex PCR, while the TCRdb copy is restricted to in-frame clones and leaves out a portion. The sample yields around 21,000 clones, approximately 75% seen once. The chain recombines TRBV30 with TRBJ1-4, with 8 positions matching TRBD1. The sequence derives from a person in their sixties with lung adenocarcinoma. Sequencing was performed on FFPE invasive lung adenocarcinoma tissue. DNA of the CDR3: TGTGCCTGGTCCAGGACAGGGCCTAATGAAAAACTGTTTTTT. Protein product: CAWSRTGPNEKLFF. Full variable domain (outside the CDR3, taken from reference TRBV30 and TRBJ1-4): SQTIHQWPATLVQPVGSPLSLECTVEGTSNPNLYWYRQAAGRGLQLLFYSVGIGQISSEVPQNLSASRPQDRQFILSSKKLLLSDSGFYLCAWSRTGPNEKLFFGSGTQLSVL.